The subject of this entry is one T cell receptor beta chain. Its target is not known. In germline, CDR1 is LGHNA, CDR2 YSLEER. The CDR3 totals 16 residues. V was shortened by 0 bases and J by 0 bases, with 12 bases between the two germline ends. Assay used: immunoSEQ multiplex PCR; TCRdb lists only in-frame clones, some missing. Seen here are 950,000 to 1,300,000 clones, around 76% observed once, and the top ten hold approximately 1.5%. This entry comes from a study of shared clonotypes between healthy human individuals. General study results and limits: Large depth notwithstanding, sorted-subset sequencing proved incomplete by rarefaction. Clonotype sharing among donors was thought likely to change with sequencing depth.

The chain employs TRBV4-3 and TRBJ2-7; D may be TRBD2 (5 bases). This TCR came from a young man in good health. Input material: memory CD4+ T cells sorted from blood. The subset here: CD45RA-negative fraction. This CDR3 is CASSQDIAGFSYEQYF. CDR3 in DNA: TGCGCCAGCAGCCAAGATATTGCGGGTTTCTCCTACGAGCAGTACTTC.